This T cell receptor beta chain appears in the sequencing data of a study of T cell responses to AZD1222 COVID-19 vaccine. Findings and caveats of the study: Every sample of the repertoires postdated the peak T cell response. Among those given AZD1222, only six were seropositive at baseline.

TCRdb's copy holds only in-frame clones and misses some; the assay was immunoSEQ multiplex PCR. The table lists 150,000 to 200,000 clones, just under 90% of them singletons. Only one count was recorded for this clone. Its target is not known. CDR1 is MNHEY and CDR2 is SVGEGT in the germline V gene. CDR3 length: 14 residues. Deletions cut 4 bases from V and 7 bases from J, with 14 bases between. The chain recombines TRBV6-2 or TRBV6-3 with TRBJ1-5; D may be TRBD1 (6 bases). The sample in question was peripheral blood, obtained 28 days after the second dose of the MenACWY control vaccine. This TCR derives from an adult who received the MenACWY meningococcal vaccine as a control. The CDR3 sequence is CASSSPTGRQPQHF. The CDR3 DNA is TGTGCCAGCAGTTCTCCAACAGGGAGGCAGCCCCAGCATTTT.